This T cell receptor (beta chain) was found in a study of Tregs in tolerant kidney transplant recipients (dated by TCRdb to between 2018 and 2021). About the study as a whole: Before combined kidney and bone marrow transplantation, this study identified donor-specific regulatory T cells using TCRbeta sequencing and then followed those same cells after transplant. In a few healthy controls, several methods of expanding Tregs specific for an allogeneic donor were compared by TCRbeta repertoire sequencing.

Results and caveats for the whole study, not just this receptor: Biological reproducibility was not examined directly, but technical replication error appeared to be minimal. Expanding Tregs with activated donor B cells appeared to identify the most biologically relevant and donor-specific TCRbeta repertoire. Because only a small number of patients were included, the study had limitations, and the results will need to be validated in larger populations as well as under other immunosuppression protocols.

The CDR3, cysteine through phenylalanine, is 15 amino acids long. This entry keeps only the CDR3 DNA: 45 bases, framed from base 1. The germline V gene sets CDR1 to MNHEY and CDR2 to SVGAGI. V has 3 bases trimmed and J has 4 bases trimmed; junction bases matching no gene number 8. For TCRbeta CDR3 sequencing, genomic DNA from the sorted cells was extracted using the QIAGEN DNeasy Blood and Tissue Kit. High-throughput TCRbeta CDR3 sequencing was carried out commercially through immunoSEQ, with PCR amplification with bias correction and internal controls included. Per the original workflow: Unique productive TCRbeta sequences were defined by CDR3 nucleotide sequence where primers matched, otherwise by CDR3 amino acid sequence with Vbeta and Jbeta genes. To correct sorting error, sequences shared between sorted populations at a frequency ratio of 2:1 or less were removed; the rest were assigned to the higher population. A sequence counted as donor-reactive if, in CFSE-low cells, the sequence had a frequency of at least 0.01% and was expanded at least 5-fold compared with unstimulated cells. Repertoire divergence was quantified by Jensen-Shannon divergence using the top 100 TCRbeta sequences ranked by frequency. For samples with multiple sequencing runs, sorting error was corrected separately for each run before the runs were pooled. Here the immuneACCESS table is served through TCRdb, limited to in-frame sequences with V and J called. Missing clones are a known gap in these copies; in checked studies unresolved V genes cover under half, and the rest lacks a known reason. The D gene and trimming were derived from the DNA, and the V and J assignments and clone size from that table. In this sample the table shows over 50,000 clones, about 86% of which occur a single time. Roughly 5.2% of the sample comes from the top ten.

As concerns this clone: Its antigen is not yet known. Base quality data are lacking; no much larger clone is found one base away.

Thawed PBMCs were FACS-sorted into unstimulated Tregs (CD4+CD25+CD127-), CD4+ non-Tregs (CD4+CD25-), CD4 cells and CD8 cells. Healthy control blood came either as purchased buffy coats or from healthy volunteers. Healthy control blood was processed to PBMCs by Ficoll density gradient and cryopreserved, and patient PBMCs were collected before and after transplant. This receptor chain uses TRBV6-5 and TRBJ1-1, with TRBD1 identical over 7 junction bases. The sample comprised CD4+ T cells from blood. The TCR originated in a human donor in good health. The CDR3 region reads CASSYPGAGGTEAFF. The DNA sequence follows: TGTGCCAGCAGTTATCCAGGGGCAGGGGGCACTGAAGCTTTCTTT.